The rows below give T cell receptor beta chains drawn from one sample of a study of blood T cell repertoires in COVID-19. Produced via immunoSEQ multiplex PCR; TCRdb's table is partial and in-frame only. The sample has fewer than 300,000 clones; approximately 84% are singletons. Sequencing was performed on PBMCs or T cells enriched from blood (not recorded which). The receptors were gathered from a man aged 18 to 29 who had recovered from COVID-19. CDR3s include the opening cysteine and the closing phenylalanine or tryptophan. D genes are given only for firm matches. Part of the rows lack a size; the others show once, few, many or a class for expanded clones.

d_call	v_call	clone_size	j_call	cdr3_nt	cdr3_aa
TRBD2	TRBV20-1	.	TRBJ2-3	TGCAGTGCTAGTGGGCTAGCGGGGGTCACAGATACGCAGTATTTT	CSASGLAGVTDTQYF
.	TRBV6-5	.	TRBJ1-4	TGTGCCAGCAGTTTACAAGGGGGATTTGGAAAACTGTTTTTT	CASSLQGGFGKLFF
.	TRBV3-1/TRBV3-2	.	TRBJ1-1	TGTGCCAGCAGCCAAGAGGGGCGCTTCGGGAACACTGAAGCTTTCTTT	CASSQEGRFGNTEAFF
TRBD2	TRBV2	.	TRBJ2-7	TGTGCCAGCAGTGAACTGTCAAGCGGGAGTTTCGAGCAGTACTTC	CASSELSSGSFEQYF
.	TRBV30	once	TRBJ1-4	TGTGCCTGGAGTGTATCCCGGGAAAAACTGTTTTTT	CAWSVSREKLFF
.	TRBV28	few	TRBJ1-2	TGTGCCAGCAGTTCCCCGGGGGAACAGTTCTATGGCTACACCTTC	CASSSPGEQFYGYTF
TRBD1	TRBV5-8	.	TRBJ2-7	TGTGCCAGCAGCTTGGGGACAGGGGGCACCTACGAGCAGTACTTC	CASSLGTGGTYEQYF
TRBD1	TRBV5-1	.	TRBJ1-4	TGCGCCAGCAGTTTTGGACAGGGTTCTGAAAAACTGTTTTTT	CASSFGQGSEKLFF
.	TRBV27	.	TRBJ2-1	TGTGCCAGCAGTTTTTATGGCAGGGGAAACAATGAGCAGTTCTTC	CASSFYGRGNNEQFF
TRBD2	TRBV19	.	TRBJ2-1	TGTGCCAGTAGTTTAGCGGGGGGTTACAATGAGCAGTTCTTC	CASSLAGGYNEQFF
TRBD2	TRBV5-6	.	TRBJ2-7	TGTGCCAGCAGCTCCTTCTATAGCGGGTTAACCTACGAGCAGTACTTC	CASSSFYSGLTYEQYF
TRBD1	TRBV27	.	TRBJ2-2	TGTGCCAGCAGTTTAAGGGGGCGGAGCACCGGGGAGCTGTTTTTT	CASSLRGRSTGELFF
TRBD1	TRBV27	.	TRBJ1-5	TGTGCCAGCAGTGGAACAGGGGGCAATCAGCCCCAGCATTTT	CASSGTGGNQPQHF
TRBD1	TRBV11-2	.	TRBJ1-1	TGTGCCAGCAGCCCTCGAACAGGGGAGTTTAAGAACACTGAAGCTTTCTTT	CASSPRTGEFKNTEAFF
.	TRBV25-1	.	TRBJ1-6	TGTGCCAGCAGTGAATCCCGTGGGGGTAGGGGGGGGTTTCCCCTCCACTTT	CASSESRGGRGGFPLHF
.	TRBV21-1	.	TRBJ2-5	TGTGCCAGCAGCAAAGACGGGAAGGAGGAGACCCAGTACTTC	CASSKDGKEETQYF
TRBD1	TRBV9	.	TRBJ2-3	TGTGCCAGCAGTGAACAGGGGGCTAGCACAGATACGCAGTATTTT	CASSEQGASTDTQYF
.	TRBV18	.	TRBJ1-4	TGTGCCAGCTCACCATCGGTGCAAGGGGGTGAAAAACTGTTTTTT	CASSPSVQGGEKLFF